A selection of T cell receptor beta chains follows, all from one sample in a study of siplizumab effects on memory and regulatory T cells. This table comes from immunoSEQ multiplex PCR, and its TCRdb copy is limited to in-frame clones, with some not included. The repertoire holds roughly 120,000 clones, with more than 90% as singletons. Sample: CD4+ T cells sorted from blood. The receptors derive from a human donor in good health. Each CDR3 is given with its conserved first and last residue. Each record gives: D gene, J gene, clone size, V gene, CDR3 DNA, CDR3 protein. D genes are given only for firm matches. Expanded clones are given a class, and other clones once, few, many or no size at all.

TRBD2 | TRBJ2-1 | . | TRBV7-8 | TGTGCCAGCAGCATTCCGACTAGCGGGCGGGATTTTGAGCAGTTCTTC | CASSIPTSGRDFEQFF
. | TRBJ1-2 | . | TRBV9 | TGTGCCAGCAGGGGAGGCTATGGCTACACCTTC | CASRGGYGYTF
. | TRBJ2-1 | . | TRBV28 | TGTGCCAGCCAAACGATTACAGGGAACGGGTACGGCAATGAGCAGTTCTTC | CASQTITGNGYGNEQFF
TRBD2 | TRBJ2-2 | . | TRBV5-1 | TGCGCCAGCAGCTTGGCCGGGACTAGCAAACCCGGGGAGCTGTTTTTT | CASSLAGTSKPGELFF
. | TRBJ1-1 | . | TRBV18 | TGTGCCAGCTCACCGAGGTCCAACTTAAACACTGAAGCTTTCTTT | CASSPRSNLNTEAFF
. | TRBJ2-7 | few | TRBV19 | TGTGCCAGTAGTATAGGGACAAGAGGGTCCGAGCAGTACTTC | CASSIGTRGSEQYF
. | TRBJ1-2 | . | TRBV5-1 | TGCGCCAGCAGCTTGGTCCCAGGGACTAACTATGGCTACACCTTC | CASSLVPGTNYGYTF
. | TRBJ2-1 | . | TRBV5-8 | TGTGCCAGCGTTAACTACAATGAGCAGTTCTTC | CASVNYNEQFF
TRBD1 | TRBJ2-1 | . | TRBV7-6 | TGTGCCAGCAGCTTAGAGGTCAGGGGGCCGGGGTCCTACAATGAGCAGTTCTTC | CASSLEVRGPGSYNEQFF
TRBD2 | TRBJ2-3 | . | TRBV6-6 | TGTGCCAGCAGTTACGTAGGGAGGGGCACAGATACGCAGTATTTT | CASSYVGRGTDTQYF